A selection of T cell receptor beta chains follows, all from one sample in a study of identical twins. TCRdb re-called the 5' RACE reads with MiXCR, one entry per CDR3 protein. The table lists 600,000 to 850,000 distinct CDR3 sequences, 18% of them singletons. This sample was also put to use in a study of T cells expressing NK-cell markers.

The sequenced sample was PBMCs. The receptors originated from a woman younger than 30 in good health. Both conserved end residues are part of each CDR3. A D gene is named only where the DNA matches it firmly. The size of a clone is reported for some rows only, either as once, few or many, or as a class for expanded clones.

v_gene	d_gene	abundance	j_gene	CDR3aa	CDR3nt
TRBV20-1	.	.	TRBJ1-4	CSAREVKSEKLFF	TGCAGTGCTAGAGAGGTCAAATCGGAAAAACTGTTTTTT
TRBV5-6	TRBD1	.	TRBJ2-3	CASSLPTGGVLQYF	TGTGCCAGCAGCTTACCGACAGGGGGGGTCTTGCAGTATTTT
TRBV20-1	TRBD2	few	TRBJ2-1	CSARDQTSGRYNEQFF	TGCAGTGCTAGAGATCAGACTAGCGGGAGGTACAATGAGCAGTTCTTC
TRBV11-2	.	few	TRBJ2-7	CASSPWRGQPTSSYEQYF	TGTGCCAGCAGCCCGTGGCGGGGACAACCTACCAGCTCCTACGAGCAGTACTTC
TRBV2	.	few	TRBJ2-5	CASSVQTAQETQYF	TGTGCCAGCAGTGTTCAGACAGCACAAGAGACCCAGTACTTC
TRBV9	TRBD2	.	TRBJ2-5	CASTRTSGYQETQYF	TGTGCCAGCACTCGGACTAGCGGGTACCAAGAGACCCAGTACTTC
TRBV5-1	TRBD1	few	TRBJ2-1	CASSIGGLEASWFF	TGCGCCAGCAGCATAGGGGGCCTGGAGGCAAGTTGGTTCTTC
TRBV20-1	.	.	TRBJ1-2	CSAVGGLNYGYTF	TGCAGTGCGGTAGGGGGACTCAACTATGGCTACACCTTC
TRBV7-9	.	.	TRBJ1-4	CATSRITTNEKLFF	TGTGCCACCTCCCGAATTACAACTAATGAAAAACTGTTTTTT
TRBV20-1	TRBD2	.	TRBJ2-3	CSAKLALRVDTQYF	TGCAGTGCTAAACTAGCGCTCCGGGTAGATACGCAGTATTTT
TRBV12-3/TRBV12-4	.	many	TRBJ1-2	CASSLGPYGYTF	TGTGCCAGCAGCTTGGGCCCCTATGGCTACACCTTC
TRBV12-3/TRBV12-4	.	.	TRBJ2-3	CASTIFGSTDTQYF	TGTGCCAGCACCATTTTCGGGTCCACAGATACGCAGTATTTT
TRBV10-3	.	.	TRBJ2-1	CAIRGTDYNEQFF	TGTGCCATCAGAGGGACTGACTACAATGAGCAGTTCTTC
TRBV12-3/TRBV12-4	.	many	TRBJ1-2	CASSPRGSDGGYTF	TGTGCCAGCAGTCCGCGGGGGTCTGATGGTGGCTACACCTTC
TRBV6-1	.	few	TRBJ1-6	CASSSLWGTKGSPLHF	TGTGCCAGCAGCTCCTTATGGGGAACCAAGGGGTCACCCCTCCACTTT
TRBV9	.	.	TRBJ2-5	CASSGESPGTQYF	TGTGCCAGCAGCGGGGAGTCCCCCGGGACCCAGTACTTC
TRBV6-2/TRBV6-3	.	.	TRBJ2-3	CASSYSVNTQYF	TGTGCCAGCAGTTACTCGGTGAATACGCAGTATTTT
TRBV20-1	.	many	TRBJ2-1	CSARDRIQYNEQFF	TGCAGTGCTAGGGATCGCATACAATACAATGAGCAGTTCTTC
TRBV5-1	.	few	TRBJ1-2	CASSLPGIFAGYTF	TGCGCCAGCAGCTTACCGGGAATATTCGCTGGCTACACCTTC
TRBV12-3/TRBV12-4	.	.	TRBJ2-1	CASSSHVLEQFF	TGTGCCAGCAGTTCCCACGTGTTGGAGCAGTTCTTC
TRBV5-1	TRBD2	.	TRBJ2-3	CASSLELKGLPSGTDTQYF	TGCGCCAGCAGCTTGGAGTTAAAGGGACTACCGTCTGGCACAGATACGCAGTATTTT
TRBV12-3/TRBV12-4	TRBD1	few	TRBJ1-1	CASSPNRGLSTEAFF	TGTGCCAGCAGTCCCAACAGGGGGCTCAGCACTGAAGCTTTCTTT
TRBV6-1	.	.	TRBJ2-7	CASSESARSYEQYF	TGTGCCAGCAGTGAAAGCGCCCGCTCCTACGAGCAGTACTTC
TRBV7-6	.	many	TRBJ2-7	CASSLGYPSYEQYF	TGTGCCAGCAGCTTAGGATACCCAAGCTACGAGCAGTACTTC
TRBV5-1	.	.	TRBJ1-1	CASSRTLGQQNTEAFF	TGCGCCAGCAGCCGAACTCTTGGACAGCAGAACACTGAAGCTTTCTTT
TRBV4-3	TRBD2	.	TRBJ2-1	CASSHLLAGEGNEQFF	TGCGCCAGCAGCCACCTACTAGCGGGAGAAGGAAATGAGCAGTTCTTC
TRBV20-1	TRBD2	.	TRBJ2-7	CSARTGSGRANEQYF	TGCAGTGCTAGAACCGGTAGCGGGAGGGCCAACGAGCAGTACTTC
TRBV27	TRBD2	few	TRBJ2-1	CASSYRGGSGAVPYNEQFF	TGTGCCAGCAGTTACCGTGGGGGTAGCGGGGCTGTACCCTACAATGAGCAGTTCTTC
TRBV3-1	.	few	TRBJ2-1	CASSQDRARVNEQFF	TGTGCCAGCAGCCAAGATCGGGCGCGAGTCAATGAGCAGTTCTTC
TRBV12-3/TRBV12-4	.	few	TRBJ1-4	CASSLTGAREKLFF	TGTGCCAGCAGCTTGACAGGCGCTAGGGAAAAACTGTTTTTT
TRBV6-1	.	.	TRBJ1-2	CASRISRGDPGYTF	TGTGCCAGCAGGATTTCGCGCGGGGATCCTGGCTACACCTTC
TRBV20-1	.	few	TRBJ1-2	CSARLIYGYTF	TGCAGTGCTAGACTGATTTATGGCTACACCTTC
TRBV6-5	.	many	TRBJ1-1	CASSYEVNTEAFF	TGTGCCAGCAGTTACGAGGTGAACACTGAAGCTTTCTTT
TRBV7-9	.	few	TRBJ2-1	CASSPRVGGNEQFF	TGTGCCAGCAGCCCCCGGGTGGGTGGCAATGAGCAGTTCTTC
TRBV11-2	.	few	TRBJ2-1	CASSLKWTSYNEQFF	TGTGCCAGCAGCTTAAAGTGGACATCCTACAATGAGCAGTTCTTC
TRBV7-2	TRBD2	.	TRBJ2-3	CASSGGVQSSTDTQYF	TGTGCCAGCAGCGGGGGGGTCCAATCTAGCACAGATACGCAGTATTTT
TRBV7-2	.	.	TRBJ2-2	CASSPPAAGELFF	TGTGCCAGCAGCCCCCCTGCTGCGGGGGAGCTGTTTTTT
TRBV7-2	TRBD2	few	TRBJ2-3	CASSLEAAGGRYF	TGTGCCAGCAGCTTAGAGGCAGCGGGGGGCAGGTATTTT
TRBV4-3	TRBD2	many	TRBJ2-7	CASSYLAGGSYEQYF	TGTGCCAGCAGTTACCTAGCGGGAGGCTCCTACGAGCAGTACTTC
TRBV15	.	few	TRBJ2-5	CATTATRTETQYF	TGTGCCACCACTGCAACCCGCACGGAGACCCAGTACTTC
TRBV7-7	.	.	TRBJ2-7	CASSLSLSSYEQYF	TGTGCCAGCAGCTTATCTCTAAGCTCCTACGAGCAGTACTTC